This paragraph covers one TCR beta chain sequence. The antigen it recognizes is unknown. It has no much larger one-base neighbor in the sample; base qualities were not kept. The germline V gene (reference sequence) supplies CDR1 DFQATT and CDR2 SNEGSKA. Trimming takes 6 bases from V and 7 bases from J, and the germline ends sit 10 bases apart. Spanning cysteine to phenylalanine, the CDR3 consists of 12 amino acids. Only CDR3 DNA remains: 36 bases, in frame from the first base. Donors were approximately 42 systemically healthy Caucasian individuals from Russia aged about 6 to 100 years. Each donor gave 8.5 to 10 milliliters of peripheral blood, collected into EDTA-treated Vacutainer tubes. Ficoll-Paque density-gradient centrifugation was used to isolate PBMCs, with at least 6.5 million per sample. Total RNA, at least 5 micrograms per sample, was extracted from PBMCs with Trizol reagent. For every donor, an aliquot of PBMCs went through flow cytometry to measure the percentages of naive CD45RAhigh/CD27high T cells.

This sample stems from a study of blood T cells in healthy people across ages (dated by TCRdb to the mid-2010s). In terms of the full investigation: Template switching captured roughly one uniquely barcoded TCR beta cDNA molecule per two T cells in model experiments. Using the same blood draw, the study looked at two additional independent replicas of 1 million unique cDNA reads for two donors, one aged 18 to 30 and the other aged 80 or older. Four age groups were formed from the donors: young (average 16 years), middle-aged (less than 40), aged (roughly 58) and long-lived (approximately 80). Using deep sequencing normalized with unique cDNA molecular identifiers, the study measured how TCR beta repertoire diversity changes with age. Donors of different ages were randomly distributed across sequencing lanes to avoid experimental bias.

Library creation used 5' RACE. The reads were generated on an Illumina HiSeq 2500. A second 7 to 11 cycle PCR used a sample-barcoded 5' primer and a J-beta primer mix. Each TCR beta cDNA molecule received a unique molecular identifier from a template-switch 5' adaptor carrying 12 random nucleotides. At least 2.5 million CDR3-containing paired-end reads were obtained from each sample. First-strand cDNA synthesis was performed from all RNA using the Mint cDNA synthesis kit, with priming by a TRBC-specific oligonucleotide. Following uracil-DNA glycosylase treatment, a first 18-cycle PCR with universal primers M1SS and BC2_uni_R was performed on all cDNA. The authors processed their data as follows. Normalization of each sample was performed by random selection of 1 million high-quality reads, each carrying a distinct molecular identifier. Instead of being binned into consensus sequences, reads that shared molecular identifiers were thrown out. MiTCR, run with a Q25 quality threshold and the strictest error-elimination algorithm, handled CDR3 identification, clonotype clustering and error correction. A nonparametric unseen species model with Euler transformation was used to estimate a lower bound on total TCR beta diversity. In-frame beta chains were kept once TCRdb had trimmed the public reads at Q25 with fastp and called clones with MiXCR. Each CDR3 protein gets just one entry, which takes the most common genes and DNA from the rows behind it. TCRdb's processing, not the authors' own work, is the source of the V and J calls. The sample yields 1.5 million to 1.8 million distinct CDR3 sequences; approximately 43% were counted once. About 4% of the sample comes from the top ten.

The paper as a whole reports these results and caveats: Compared with the aged group, the long-lived group had more naive CD4+ T cells, fewer expanded clones and increased TCR diversity, suggesting age selection. Observed TCR beta diversity correlated strongly with the percentage of naive T cells measured by flow cytometry. Estimates of total diversity from one million sequenced T cells were regarded as lower bounds and underestimates. As age increased, observed TCR beta diversity per million T cells dropped in a roughly linear way, and a significant reduction was already evident by age roughly 40. Since profiling was done on bulk unsorted PBMCs, naive and antigen-experienced compartments could not be conclusively compared. The CMV infection status of donors was not known, potentially confounding age-related changes in expanded clonotypes.

The chain was built from TRBV20-1 and TRBJ1-6; the D region possibly corresponds to TRBD1 (5 bases align). The sequencing sample was made of blood. The TCR originated in a woman between 18 and 29 years old in good health. The encoded CDR3 is CSADPGNSPLHF. In nucleotides, the sequence is TGCAGTGCAGACCCAGGGAATTCACCCCTCCACTTT.